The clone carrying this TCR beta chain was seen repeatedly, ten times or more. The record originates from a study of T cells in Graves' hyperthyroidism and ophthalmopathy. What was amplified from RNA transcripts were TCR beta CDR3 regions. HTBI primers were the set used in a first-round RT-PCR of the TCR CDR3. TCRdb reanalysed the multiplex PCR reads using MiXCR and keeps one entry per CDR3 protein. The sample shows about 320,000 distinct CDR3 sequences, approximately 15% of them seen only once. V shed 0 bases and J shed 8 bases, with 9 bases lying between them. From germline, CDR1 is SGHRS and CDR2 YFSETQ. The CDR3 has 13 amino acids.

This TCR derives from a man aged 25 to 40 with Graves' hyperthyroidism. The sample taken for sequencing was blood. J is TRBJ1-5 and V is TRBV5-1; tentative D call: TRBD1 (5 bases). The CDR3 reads CASSLDDSEPQHF. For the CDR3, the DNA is TGCGCCAGCAGCTTGGACGACAGTGAGCCCCAGCATTTT.